This TCR beta chain is from a study of cytomegalovirus exposure and HLA in healthy donors. The study, taken as a whole, reports: In a later analysis, TCR association rates varied by HLA locus: DRB1 most, HLA-C fewest. A later analysis showed HLA-associated TCR beta chains outstripping equally common others in clonal expansion.

This PCR relied on a set of 60 Vbeta primers and 13 Jbeta primers. TCRdb keeps only in-frame clones here, not all; method: immunoSEQ multiplex PCR. The sample has 150,000 or so clones, roughly 80% seen once. Comments on this clone: Its antigen is still unknown.

Trimming pared 3 bases from V and 1 base from J, leaving 9 bases between. The CDR3 totals 14 residues. The germline CDR1 and CDR2 sequences are SGHRS and YFSETQ. The origin of this receptor is a man aged 45-65 years in good health and CMV-seropositive. The sequencing sample was made of PBMCs. This chain uses TRBV5-1 with TRBJ2-3; TRBD2 might be the D (5 bases). CDR3 sequence: CASSYYSGTDTQYF. CDR3 nucleotide sequence: TGCGCCAGCAGCTATTATAGCGGCACAGATACGCAGTATTTT.